One and the same sample provided the 13 T cell receptor beta chains below, sequenced in a study of cytomegalovirus exposure and HLA in healthy donors (dated by TCRdb to 2015 to 2018). Receptor libraries were prepared by the immunoSEQ multiplex PCR assay. For the multiplex PCR, a mixture combining 60 forward primers for TCR Vbeta segments and 13 reverse primers for TCR Jbeta segments was used. What TCRdb holds here is the immuneACCESS table cut down to in-frame rearrangements. Part of the clones is not present; checked against another copy, under half of the missing clones reflect an unresolved V gene, and the others are unexplained. This sample holds roughly 150,000 clones; approximately 88% were observed only once. Around 1.3% of the sample goes to the ten largest clones. Material for sequencing was PBMCs. The receptors were sampled from a boy between 2 and 10 years old in good health and CMV-seronegative.

The rearrangement uses TRBV2 and TRBJ1-2; no clear D. The germline CDR1 and CDR2 sequences are SNHLY and FYNNEI. The V end lost 4 bases, the J end lost 1 base, and 13 bases lay between the germline ends. The CDR3 spans 15 residues. The CDR3 reads CASSGKNGNNYGYTF. Here the CDR3 DNA reads TGTGCCAGCAGTGGGAAAAACGGGAATAACTATGGCTACACCTTC. Full variable domain (outside the CDR3, taken from reference TRBV2 and TRBJ1-2): EPEVTQTPSHQVTQMGQEVILRCVPISNHLYFYWYRQILGQKVEFLVSFYNNEISEKSEIFDDQFSVERPDGSNFTLKIRSTKLEDSAMYFCASSGKNGNNYGYTFGSGTRLTVV.

The V call is TRBV5-8, the J call TRBJ1-1; 8 nucleotides match TRBD1. V lost 4 bases to trimming and J lost 3 bases; unmatched junction nucleotides: 14. This CDR3 has 17 residues. The germline gives CDR1 SGHTS, CDR2 YDEGEE. This CDR3 is CASSPPLRGRGDTEAFF. CDR3 sequence (DNA): TGTGCCAGCAGCCCCCCCCTCAGGGGGCGCGGTGACACTGAAGCTTTCTTT.

The sample holds one count of this clone. The rearrangement joins TRBV19 to TRBJ1-1; D is undetermined. Per germline, CDR1 LNHDA and CDR2 SQIVND (reference sequence). Trimming shortened V by 6 bases and J by 6 bases, and 8 bases separated the two germline ends. The CDR3 runs to 11 residues. The CDR3 DNA reads TGTGCCAGTAGCGCACGGGCTGAAGCTTTCTTT. Residues: CASSARAEAFF.

The chain joins TRBV29-1 to TRBJ2-1, with TRBD2 matching over 13 bases. There are 18 residues in the CDR3. Germline V gene lookup returns CDR1 SQVTM and CDR2 ANQGSEA. The ends lost 5 bases at V and 5 bases at J; junction bases unmatched: 15. The CDR3 DNA reads as TGCAGCGTTCGCCTCTTCGGGGTGACTAGCGGGAGGAACAATGAGCAGTTCTTC. Translated, it gives CSVRLFGVTSGRNNEQFF.

The chain has TRBV27 and TRBJ1-1; 9 bases are a match to TRBD1. Trimming removed 5 bases from V and 0 bases from J; junction bases left unmatched: 10. This CDR3 comprises 17 residues. Germline CDR1 is MNHEY and CDR2 is SMNVEV (reference sequence). DNA of the CDR3: TGTGCCAGCAGTAGAACTTGGGACAGGGTTATGAACACTGAAGCTTTCTTT. Its protein product is CASSRTWDRVMNTEAFF.

The table lists this clone with a few counts. CDR3 DNA sequence: TGTGCCACCAGCACTCCTCGGGACTCCGGCGGAGGGGAGGGGCTCTACAATGAGCAGTTCTTC. Amino acid sequence: CATSTPRDSGGGEGLYNEQFF. The chain joins TRBV15 to TRBJ2-1, with 7 bases fitting TRBD2. Per germline, CDR1 LNHNV and CDR2 YYDKDF (reference sequence). J lost 3 bases, V lost 4 bases, and 24 bases had no gene match. This CDR3 is 21 amino acids long.

This chain links TRBV12-5 with TRBJ1-1, with D perhaps TRBD1 (6 bases). This CDR3 region has 13 residues. V was cut by 0 bases and J by 11 bases, with 13 bases left in between. Per germline, CDR1 LGHNT and CDR2 FRNRAP. The CDR3 DNA is TGTGCTAGTGGTTTGGTGGGGGGGCTCGGGGCTTTCTTT. It codes for CASGLVGGLGAFF.

This chain joins TRBV27 and TRBJ2-5; a weak D match, TRBD2 (6 bases). CDR3 length: 18 amino acids. The germline V gene encodes CDR1 MNHEY and CDR2 SMNVEV (reference sequence). V shed 5 bases and J shed 1 base, with 23 bases lying between them. In DNA form, the CDR3 reads TGTGCCAGCAGTCCCACACCCAGCAGCGGGCCGCTCCAAGAGACCCAGTACTTC. This encodes CASSPTPSSGPLQETQYF.

V is TRBV25-1 and J is TRBJ1-1; 11 bases fit TRBD1. There are 15 residues in the CDR3. Losses at the gene ends were 4 bases for V and 5 bases for J; bases not matched to a gene: 6. The germline CDR1 and CDR2 sequences are MGHDK and SYGVNS. The CDR3 spells CASSVPGTGGTEAFF. The CDR3 DNA sequence: TGTGCCAGCAGTGTGCCCGGGACAGGGGGTACTGAAGCTTTCTTT.

The chain couples TRBV7-9 to TRBJ1-2; unclear D gene. Looked up from germline, CDR1 is SEHNR and CDR2 is FQNEAQ (reference sequence). V lost 2 bases to trimming and J lost 1 base, with 14 bases between them. The CDR3 runs to 16 residues. CDR3 region: CASSLLGQAYNYGYTF. The CDR3 bases are TGTGCCAGCAGCTTACTCGGTCAGGCCTATAACTATGGCTACACCTTC.

CDR3 in DNA: TGTGCCAGCAGCTTAACGGCGGCGGGAGCCTACGAGCAGTACTTC. This translates into CASSLTAAGAYEQYF. The genes are TRBV7-3 and TRBJ2-5; 7 bases align to TRBD2. The DNA end favors TRBJ2-7, so the J call may be wrong. The CDR3 spans 15 residues. Germline loops: CDR1 SGHTA, CDR2 FQGTGA.

The chain has TRBV7-8 and TRBJ2-1; D call uncertain. V was trimmed by 1 base and J by 5 bases, leaving 9 bases between them. Germline assignment: CDR1 SGHVS and CDR2 FQNEAQ. CDR3 size: 14 residues. CDR3 in DNA: TGTGCCAGCAGCTTAGTTAGAGATAACAATGAGCAGTTCTTC. Protein product: CASSLVRDNNEQFF.

The chain couples TRBV6-5 to TRBJ1-2; 8 nucleotides line up with TRBD1. The CDR3 has 16 residues. Per germline, CDR1 MNHEY and CDR2 SVGAGI. V trimming: 0 bases; J trimming: 8 bases; junction bases outside the gene matches: 11. The CDR3 loop reads CASSYSRGQGAEGYTF. The CDR3 DNA reads as TGTGCCAGCAGTTACTCGAGAGGGCAGGGGGCCGAGGGCTACACCTTC.